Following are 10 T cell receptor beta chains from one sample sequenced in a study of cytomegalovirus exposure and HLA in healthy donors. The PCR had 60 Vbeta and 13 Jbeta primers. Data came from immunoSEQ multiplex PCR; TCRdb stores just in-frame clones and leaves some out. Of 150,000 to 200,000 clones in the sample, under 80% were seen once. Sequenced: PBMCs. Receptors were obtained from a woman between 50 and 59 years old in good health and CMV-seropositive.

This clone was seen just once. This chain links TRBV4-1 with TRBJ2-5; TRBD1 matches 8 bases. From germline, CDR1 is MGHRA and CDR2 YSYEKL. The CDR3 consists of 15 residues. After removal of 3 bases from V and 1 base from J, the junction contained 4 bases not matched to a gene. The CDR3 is CASSQTDRGQETQYF. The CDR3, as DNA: TGCGCCAGCAGCCAGACTGACAGGGGCCAAGAGACCCAGTACTTC.

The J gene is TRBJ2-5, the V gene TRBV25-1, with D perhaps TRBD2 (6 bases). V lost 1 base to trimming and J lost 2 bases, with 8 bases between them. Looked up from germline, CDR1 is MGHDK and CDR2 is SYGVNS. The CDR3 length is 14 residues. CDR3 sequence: CASSESGLQETQYF. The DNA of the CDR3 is TGTGCCAGCAGTGAATCGGGACTTCAAGAGACCCAGTACTTC.

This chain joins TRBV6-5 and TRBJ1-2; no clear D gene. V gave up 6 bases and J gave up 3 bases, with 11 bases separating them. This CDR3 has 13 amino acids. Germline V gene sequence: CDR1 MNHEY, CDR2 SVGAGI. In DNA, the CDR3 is TGTGCCAGCAGGAAGACTGTTTACTATGGCTACACCTTC. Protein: CASRKTVYYGYTF.

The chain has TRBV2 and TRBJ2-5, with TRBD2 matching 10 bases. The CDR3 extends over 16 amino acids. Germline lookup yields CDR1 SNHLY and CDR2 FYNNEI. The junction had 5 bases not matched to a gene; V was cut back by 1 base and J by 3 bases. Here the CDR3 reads CASSEVPLAGKETQYF. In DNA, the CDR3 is TGTGCCAGCAGTGAAGTGCCACTAGCGGGGAAAGAGACCCAGTACTTC.

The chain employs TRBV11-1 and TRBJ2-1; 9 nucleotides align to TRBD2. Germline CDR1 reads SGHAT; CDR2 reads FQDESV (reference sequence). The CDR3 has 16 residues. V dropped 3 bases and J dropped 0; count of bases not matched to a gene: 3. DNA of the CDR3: TGTGCCAGCAGCTTCAAAGCGGGGGGCTCCTACAATGAGCAGTTCTTC. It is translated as CASSFKAGGSYNEQFF.

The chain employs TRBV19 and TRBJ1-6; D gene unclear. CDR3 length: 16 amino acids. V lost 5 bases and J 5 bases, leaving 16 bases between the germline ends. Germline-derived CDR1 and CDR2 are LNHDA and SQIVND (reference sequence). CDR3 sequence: CASSLNPDTNNSPLHF. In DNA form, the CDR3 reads TGTGCCAGTAGTCTAAACCCAGACACGAATAATTCACCCCTCCACTTT.

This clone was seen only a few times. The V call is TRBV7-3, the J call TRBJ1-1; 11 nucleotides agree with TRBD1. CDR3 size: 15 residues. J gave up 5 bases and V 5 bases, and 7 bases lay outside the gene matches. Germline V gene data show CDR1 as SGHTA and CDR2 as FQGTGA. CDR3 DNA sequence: TGTGCCAGCAGCACCGGGACAGGGGGACGGACTGAAGCTTTCTTT. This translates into CASSTGTGGRTEAFF.

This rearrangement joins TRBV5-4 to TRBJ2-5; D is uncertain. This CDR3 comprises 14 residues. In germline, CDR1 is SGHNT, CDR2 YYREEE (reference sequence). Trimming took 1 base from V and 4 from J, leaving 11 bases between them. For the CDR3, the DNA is TGTGCCAGCAGCTTGTTTTTAGTCCCAGAGACCCAGTACTTC. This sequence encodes CASSLFLVPETQYF.

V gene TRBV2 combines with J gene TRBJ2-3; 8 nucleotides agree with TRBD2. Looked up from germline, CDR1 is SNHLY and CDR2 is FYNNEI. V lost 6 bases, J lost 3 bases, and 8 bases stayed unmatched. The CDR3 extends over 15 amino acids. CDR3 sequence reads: CASRSPGLGTDTQYF. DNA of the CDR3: TGTGCCAGCAGGTCCCCGGGACTAGGTACAGATACGCAGTATTTT.

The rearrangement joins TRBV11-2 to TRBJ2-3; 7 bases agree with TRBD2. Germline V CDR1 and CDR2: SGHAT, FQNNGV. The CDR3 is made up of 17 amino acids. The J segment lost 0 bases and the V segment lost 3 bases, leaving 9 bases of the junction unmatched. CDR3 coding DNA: TGTGCCAGCAGCTTCTGGACTAGACACACTAGCACAGATACGCAGTATTTT. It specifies CASSFWTRHTSTDTQYF.